This T cell receptor beta chain was captured by sequencing in a study of T-cell reconstitution after alpha-beta-depleted transplantation in children. Study results and caveats: Alpha-beta T cells about two months after transplant reportedly derived from several hundred expanded graft clones.

This clonotype was seen more than once but under ten times. The antigen is unknown. For TCRbeta, the library was prepared with unique molecular identifiers. TCRdb re-called the PCR reads with MiXCR, one entry per CDR3 protein. The sample holds 300,000 to 400,000 distinct CDR3 sequences; around 15% are singletons and the top ten take roughly 40%. This CDR3 contains 16 residues. Per germline, CDR1 SGHTA and CDR2 FQGNSA. Deletions cut 0 bases from V and 2 bases from J, with 12 bases between. The genes are TRBV7-2 and TRBJ2-3, with TRBD2 as a possible D gene (5 bases). The TCR comes from a male patient under 10 years old who had a stem cell transplant for acute lymphoblastic leukemia, so the T cells may come from the graft donor. Here the sequenced sample was PBMCs, mostly from graft donor cells, taken 360 days after TCRalphabeta/CD19-depleted stem cell transplant. The CDR3 nucleotides read TGTGCCAGCAGCTTAGCGCTTGACGGGAACACAGATACGCAGTATTTT. It specifies CASSLALDGNTDTQYF.